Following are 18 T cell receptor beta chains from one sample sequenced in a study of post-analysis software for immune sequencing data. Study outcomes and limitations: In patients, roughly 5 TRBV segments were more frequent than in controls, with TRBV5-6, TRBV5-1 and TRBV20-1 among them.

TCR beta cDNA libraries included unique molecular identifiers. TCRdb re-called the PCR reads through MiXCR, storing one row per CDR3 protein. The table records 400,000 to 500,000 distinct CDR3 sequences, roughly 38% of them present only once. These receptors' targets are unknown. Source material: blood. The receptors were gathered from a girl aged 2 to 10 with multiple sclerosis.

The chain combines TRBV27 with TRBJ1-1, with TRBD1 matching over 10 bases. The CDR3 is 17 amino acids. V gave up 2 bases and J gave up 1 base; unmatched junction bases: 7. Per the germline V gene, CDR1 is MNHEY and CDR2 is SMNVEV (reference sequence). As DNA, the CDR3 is TGTGCCAGCAGTTTACGGGGACAGGGGAGAGGGAACACTGAAGCTTTCTTT. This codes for CASSLRGQGRGNTEAFF.

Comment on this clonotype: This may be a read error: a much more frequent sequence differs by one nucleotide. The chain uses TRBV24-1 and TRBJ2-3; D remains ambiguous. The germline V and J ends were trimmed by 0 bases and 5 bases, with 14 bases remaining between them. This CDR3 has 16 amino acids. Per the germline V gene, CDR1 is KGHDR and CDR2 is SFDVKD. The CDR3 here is CATSDLPGSSGDTQYF. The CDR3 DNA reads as TGTGCCACCAGTGATTTGCCAGGCAGCTCCGGAGATACGCAGTATTTT.

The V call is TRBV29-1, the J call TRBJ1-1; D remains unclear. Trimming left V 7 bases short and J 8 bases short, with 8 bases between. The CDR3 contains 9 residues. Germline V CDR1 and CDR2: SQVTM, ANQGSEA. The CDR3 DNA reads TGCAGCGCAGGAGTGGAAGCTTTCTTT. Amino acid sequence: CSAGVEAFF.

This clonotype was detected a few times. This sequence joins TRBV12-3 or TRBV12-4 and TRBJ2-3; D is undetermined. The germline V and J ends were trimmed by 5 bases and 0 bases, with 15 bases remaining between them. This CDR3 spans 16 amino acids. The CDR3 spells CASSEIALTSTDTQYF. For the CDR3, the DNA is TGTGCCAGCAGTGAGATAGCTCTGACTAGCACAGATACGCAGTATTTT.

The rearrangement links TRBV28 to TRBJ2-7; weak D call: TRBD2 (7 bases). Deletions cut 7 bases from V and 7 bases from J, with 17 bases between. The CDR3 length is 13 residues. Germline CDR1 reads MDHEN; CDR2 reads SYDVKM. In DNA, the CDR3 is TGTGCCAGCAAGGGGGGGAGGGACGGAGAGCAGTACTTC. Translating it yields CASKGGRDGEQYF. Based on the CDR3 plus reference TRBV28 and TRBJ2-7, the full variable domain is DVKVTQSSRYLVKRTGEKVFLECVQDMDHENMFWYRQDPGLGLRLIYFSYDVKMKEKGDIPEGYSVSREKKERFSLILESASTNQTSMYLCASKGGRDGEQYFGPGTRLTVT.

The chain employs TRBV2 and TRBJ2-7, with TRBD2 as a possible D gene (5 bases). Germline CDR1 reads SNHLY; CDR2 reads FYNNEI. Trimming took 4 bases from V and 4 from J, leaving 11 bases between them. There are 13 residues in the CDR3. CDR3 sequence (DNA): TGTGCCAGCAGTGGGTTCGGGGAATACGAGCAGTACTTC. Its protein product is CASSGFGEYEQYF.

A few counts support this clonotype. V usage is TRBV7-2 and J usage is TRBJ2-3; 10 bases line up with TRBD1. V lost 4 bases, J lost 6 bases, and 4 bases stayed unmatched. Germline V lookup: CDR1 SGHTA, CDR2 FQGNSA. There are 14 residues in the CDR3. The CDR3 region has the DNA TGTGCCAGCAGCTCAGGGACAGGGGCTGATACGCAGTATTTT. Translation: CASSSGTGADTQYF.

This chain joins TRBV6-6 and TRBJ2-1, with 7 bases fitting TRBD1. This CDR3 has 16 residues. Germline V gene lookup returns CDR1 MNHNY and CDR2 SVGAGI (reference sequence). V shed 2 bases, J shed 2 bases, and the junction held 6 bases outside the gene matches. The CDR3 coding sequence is TGTGCCAGCAGTTACCCGGACAGGACCCCCTACAATGAGCAGTTCTTC. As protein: CASSYPDRTPYNEQFF.

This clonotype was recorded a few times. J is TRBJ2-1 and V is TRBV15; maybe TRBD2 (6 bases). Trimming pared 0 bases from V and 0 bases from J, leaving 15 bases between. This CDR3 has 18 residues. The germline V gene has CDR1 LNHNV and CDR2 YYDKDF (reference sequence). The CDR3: CATSRDRRAVPSYNEQFF. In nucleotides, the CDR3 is TGTGCCACCAGCAGAGATCGGAGGGCGGTCCCCTCCTACAATGAGCAGTTCTTC.

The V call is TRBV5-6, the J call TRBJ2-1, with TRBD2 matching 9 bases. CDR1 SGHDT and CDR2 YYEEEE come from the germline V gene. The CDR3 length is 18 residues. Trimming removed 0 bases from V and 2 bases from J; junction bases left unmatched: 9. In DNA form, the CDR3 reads TGTGCCAGCAGCTTGGGACTAGCGGATTTCCCTCCCTACAATGAGCAGTTCTTC. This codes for CASSLGLADFPPYNEQFF.

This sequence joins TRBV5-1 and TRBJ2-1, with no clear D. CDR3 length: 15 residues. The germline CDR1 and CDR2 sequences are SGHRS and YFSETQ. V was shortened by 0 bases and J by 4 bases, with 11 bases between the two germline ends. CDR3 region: CASSLEGRWYNEQFF. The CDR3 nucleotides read TGCGCCAGCAGCTTGGAGGGCAGGTGGTACAATGAGCAGTTCTTC.

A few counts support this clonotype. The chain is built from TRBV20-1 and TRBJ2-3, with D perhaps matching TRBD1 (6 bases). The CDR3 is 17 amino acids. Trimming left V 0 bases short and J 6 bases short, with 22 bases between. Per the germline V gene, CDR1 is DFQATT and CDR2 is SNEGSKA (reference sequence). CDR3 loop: CSARDIRGTRGWDTQYF. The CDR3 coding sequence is TGCAGTGCTAGAGATATCCGGGGCACTAGGGGGTGGGATACGCAGTATTTT.

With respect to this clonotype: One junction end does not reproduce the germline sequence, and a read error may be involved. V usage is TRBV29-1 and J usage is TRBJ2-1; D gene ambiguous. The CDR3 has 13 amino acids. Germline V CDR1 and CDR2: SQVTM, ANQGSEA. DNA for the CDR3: TGCAGCGTTGGAGGTAGCTCCCACAATGAGCAGTTCTTC. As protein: CSVGGSSHNEQFF.

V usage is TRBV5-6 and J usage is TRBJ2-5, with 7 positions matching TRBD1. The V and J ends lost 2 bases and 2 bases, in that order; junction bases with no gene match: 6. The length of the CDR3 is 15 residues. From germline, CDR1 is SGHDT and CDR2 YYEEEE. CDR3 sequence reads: CASSFGTVRQETQYF. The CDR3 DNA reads TGTGCCAGCAGCTTTGGGACAGTAAGACAAGAGACCCAGTACTTC.

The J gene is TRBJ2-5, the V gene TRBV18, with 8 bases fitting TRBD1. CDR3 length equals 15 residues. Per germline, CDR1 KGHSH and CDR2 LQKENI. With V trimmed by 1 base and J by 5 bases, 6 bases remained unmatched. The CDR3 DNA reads TGTGCCAGCTCACCACGCAGGGGGCTTATTGAGACCCAGTACTTC. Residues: CASSPRRGLIETQYF. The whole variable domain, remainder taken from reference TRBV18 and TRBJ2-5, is NAGVMQNPRHLVRRRGQEARLRCSPMKGHSHVYWYRQLPEEGLKFMVYLQKENIIDESGMPKERFSAEFPKEGPSILRIQQVVRGDSAAYFCASSPRRGLIETQYFGPGTRLLVL.

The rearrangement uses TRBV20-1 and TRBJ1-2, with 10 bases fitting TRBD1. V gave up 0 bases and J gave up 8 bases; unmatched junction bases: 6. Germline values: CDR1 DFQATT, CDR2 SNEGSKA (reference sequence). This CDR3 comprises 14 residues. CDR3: CSARDRQGAEGYTF. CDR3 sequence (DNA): TGCAGTGCTAGAGATCGACAGGGGGCAGAGGGCTACACCTTC.

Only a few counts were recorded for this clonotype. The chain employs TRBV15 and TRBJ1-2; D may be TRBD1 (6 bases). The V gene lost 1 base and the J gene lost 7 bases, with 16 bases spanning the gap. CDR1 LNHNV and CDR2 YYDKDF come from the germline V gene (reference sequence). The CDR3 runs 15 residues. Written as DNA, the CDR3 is TGTGCCACCAGCAGAGGGAACAGGGTAGTTGGTGGCTACACCTTC. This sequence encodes CATSRGNRVVGGYTF.

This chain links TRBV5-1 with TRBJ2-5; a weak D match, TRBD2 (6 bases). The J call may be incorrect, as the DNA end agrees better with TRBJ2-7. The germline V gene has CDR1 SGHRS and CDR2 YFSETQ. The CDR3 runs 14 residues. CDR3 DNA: TGCGCCAGCAGCTTTGGGGGACTCCCCTACGAGCAGTACTTC. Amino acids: CASSFGGLPYEQYF.